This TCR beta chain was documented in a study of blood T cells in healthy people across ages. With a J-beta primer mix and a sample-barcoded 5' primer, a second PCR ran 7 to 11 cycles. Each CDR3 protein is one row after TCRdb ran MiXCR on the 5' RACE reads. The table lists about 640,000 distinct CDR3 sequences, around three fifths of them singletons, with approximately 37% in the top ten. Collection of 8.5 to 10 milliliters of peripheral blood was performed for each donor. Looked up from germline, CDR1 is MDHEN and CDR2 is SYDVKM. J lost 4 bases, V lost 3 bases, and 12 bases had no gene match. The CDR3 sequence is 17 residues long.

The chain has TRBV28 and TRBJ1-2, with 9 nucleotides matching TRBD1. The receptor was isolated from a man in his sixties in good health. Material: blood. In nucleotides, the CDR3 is TGTGCCAGCAGTTTGGGGGACGGGACAGGGTTCGTCTATGGCTACACCTTC. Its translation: CASSLGDGTGFVYGYTF.